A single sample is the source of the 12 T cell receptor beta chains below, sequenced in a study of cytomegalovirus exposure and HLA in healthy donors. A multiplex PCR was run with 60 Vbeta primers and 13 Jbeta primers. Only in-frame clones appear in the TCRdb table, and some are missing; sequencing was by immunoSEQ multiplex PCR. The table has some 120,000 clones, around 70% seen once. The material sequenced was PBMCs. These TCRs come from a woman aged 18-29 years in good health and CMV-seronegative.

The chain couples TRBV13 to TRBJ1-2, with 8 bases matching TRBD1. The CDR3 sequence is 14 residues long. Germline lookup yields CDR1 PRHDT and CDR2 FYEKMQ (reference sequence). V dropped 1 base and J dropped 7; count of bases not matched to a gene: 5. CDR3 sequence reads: CASSLDQGAGGYTF. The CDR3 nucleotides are TGTGCCAGCAGCTTAGACCAGGGGGCAGGTGGCTACACCTTC.

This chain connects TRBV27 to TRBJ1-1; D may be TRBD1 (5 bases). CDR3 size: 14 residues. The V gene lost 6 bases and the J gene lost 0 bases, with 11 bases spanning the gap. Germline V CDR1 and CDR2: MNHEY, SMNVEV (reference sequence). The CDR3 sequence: CASSAGYMNTEAFF. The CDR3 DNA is TGTGCCAGCAGCGCAGGGTACATGAACACTGAAGCTTTCTTT.

CDR3 nucleotides: TGCGCCAGCAGCCCTGGACTGCACTTTAAGGCCACTGAAGCTTTCTTT. This sequence encodes CASSPGLHFKATEAFF. The chain links TRBV5-1 to TRBJ1-1; D not certain. The germline gives CDR1 SGHRS, CDR2 YFSETQ. The CDR3 length is 16 residues. Trimming took 4 bases from V and 4 from J, leaving 20 bases between them.

CDR3 amino acids: CATHPGQGDEKLFF. For the CDR3, the DNA is TGTGCCACTCATCCAGGACAGGGAGACGAAAAACTGTTTTTT. The V and J genes are TRBV19 and TRBJ1-4, with 8 bases aligning to TRBD1. Losses at the gene ends were 10 bases for V and 8 bases for J; bases not matched to a gene: 12. In germline, CDR1 is LNHDA, CDR2 SQIVND (reference sequence). CDR3 length: 14 residues.

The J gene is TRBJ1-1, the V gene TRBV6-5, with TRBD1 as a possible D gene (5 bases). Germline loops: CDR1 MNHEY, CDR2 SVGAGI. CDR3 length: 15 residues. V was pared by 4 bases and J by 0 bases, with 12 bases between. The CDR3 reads CASSFPTEMNTEAFF. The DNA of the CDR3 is TGTGCCAGCAGTTTCCCGACAGAGATGAACACTGAAGCTTTCTTT.

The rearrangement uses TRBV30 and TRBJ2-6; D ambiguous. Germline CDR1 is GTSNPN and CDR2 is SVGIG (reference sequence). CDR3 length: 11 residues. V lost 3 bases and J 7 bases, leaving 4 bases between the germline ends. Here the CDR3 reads CAWSRANVLTF. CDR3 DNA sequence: TGTGCCTGGAGCAGAGCCAACGTCCTGACTTTC.

The CDR3 region has the DNA TGCGCCAGCAGCTCCTTAACTGGCGGGGGGTCGGAGACCCAGTACTTC. Translating gives CASSSLTGGGSETQYF. The chain recombines TRBV5-1 with TRBJ2-5; 8 positions match TRBD2. CDR1 and CDR2 from the germline V gene are SGHRS and YFSETQ. The J segment lost 5 bases and the V segment lost 3 bases, leaving 12 bases of the junction unmatched. The CDR3 extends over 16 amino acids.

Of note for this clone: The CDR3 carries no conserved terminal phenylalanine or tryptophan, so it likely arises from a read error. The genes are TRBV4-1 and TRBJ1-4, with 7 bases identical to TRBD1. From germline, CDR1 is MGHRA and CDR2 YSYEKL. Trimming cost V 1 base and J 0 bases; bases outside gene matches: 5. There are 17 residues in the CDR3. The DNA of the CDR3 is TGCGCCAGCAGCCAAGGACGACAGGGAACAACTAATGAAAAACTGTTTGTT. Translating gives CASSQGRQGTTNEKLFV.

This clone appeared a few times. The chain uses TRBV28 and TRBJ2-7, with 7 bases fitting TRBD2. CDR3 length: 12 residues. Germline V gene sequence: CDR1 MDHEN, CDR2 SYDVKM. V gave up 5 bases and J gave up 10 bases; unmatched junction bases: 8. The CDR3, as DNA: TGTGCCAGCAGTCTTCAACTAGCGTTTCAGTACTTC. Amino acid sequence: CASSLQLAFQYF. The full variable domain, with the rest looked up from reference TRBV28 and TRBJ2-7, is DVKVTQSSRYLVKRTGEKVFLECVQDMDHENMFWYRQDPGLGLRLIYFSYDVKMKEKGDIPEGYSVSREKKERFSLILESASTNQTSMYLCASSLQLAFQYFGPGTRLTVT.

CDR3 sequence reads: CSVRQGSNYGYTF. The CDR3 coding sequence is TGCAGCGTCCGACAGGGTTCAAACTATGGCTACACCTTC. The rearrangement joins TRBV29-1 to TRBJ1-2; 7 nucleotides match TRBD1. V shed 6 bases, J shed 2 bases, and the junction held 6 bases outside the gene matches. Germline V CDR1 and CDR2: SQVTM, ANQGSEA. This CDR3 is 13 amino acids long.

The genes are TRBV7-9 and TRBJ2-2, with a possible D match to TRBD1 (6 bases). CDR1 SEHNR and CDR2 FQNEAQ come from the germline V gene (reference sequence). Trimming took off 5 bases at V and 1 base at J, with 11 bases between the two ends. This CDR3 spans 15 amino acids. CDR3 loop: CASSQGRMNTGELFF. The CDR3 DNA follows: TGTGCCAGCAGCCAGGGGCGAATGAACACCGGGGAGCTGTTTTTT.

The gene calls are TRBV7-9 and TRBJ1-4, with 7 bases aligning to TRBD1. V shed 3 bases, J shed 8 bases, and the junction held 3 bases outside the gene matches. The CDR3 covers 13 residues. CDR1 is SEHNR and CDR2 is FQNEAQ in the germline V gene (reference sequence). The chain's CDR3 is CASSFGRGEKLFF. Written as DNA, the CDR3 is TGTGCCAGCAGCTTCGGCAGGGGGGAAAAACTGTTTTTT.